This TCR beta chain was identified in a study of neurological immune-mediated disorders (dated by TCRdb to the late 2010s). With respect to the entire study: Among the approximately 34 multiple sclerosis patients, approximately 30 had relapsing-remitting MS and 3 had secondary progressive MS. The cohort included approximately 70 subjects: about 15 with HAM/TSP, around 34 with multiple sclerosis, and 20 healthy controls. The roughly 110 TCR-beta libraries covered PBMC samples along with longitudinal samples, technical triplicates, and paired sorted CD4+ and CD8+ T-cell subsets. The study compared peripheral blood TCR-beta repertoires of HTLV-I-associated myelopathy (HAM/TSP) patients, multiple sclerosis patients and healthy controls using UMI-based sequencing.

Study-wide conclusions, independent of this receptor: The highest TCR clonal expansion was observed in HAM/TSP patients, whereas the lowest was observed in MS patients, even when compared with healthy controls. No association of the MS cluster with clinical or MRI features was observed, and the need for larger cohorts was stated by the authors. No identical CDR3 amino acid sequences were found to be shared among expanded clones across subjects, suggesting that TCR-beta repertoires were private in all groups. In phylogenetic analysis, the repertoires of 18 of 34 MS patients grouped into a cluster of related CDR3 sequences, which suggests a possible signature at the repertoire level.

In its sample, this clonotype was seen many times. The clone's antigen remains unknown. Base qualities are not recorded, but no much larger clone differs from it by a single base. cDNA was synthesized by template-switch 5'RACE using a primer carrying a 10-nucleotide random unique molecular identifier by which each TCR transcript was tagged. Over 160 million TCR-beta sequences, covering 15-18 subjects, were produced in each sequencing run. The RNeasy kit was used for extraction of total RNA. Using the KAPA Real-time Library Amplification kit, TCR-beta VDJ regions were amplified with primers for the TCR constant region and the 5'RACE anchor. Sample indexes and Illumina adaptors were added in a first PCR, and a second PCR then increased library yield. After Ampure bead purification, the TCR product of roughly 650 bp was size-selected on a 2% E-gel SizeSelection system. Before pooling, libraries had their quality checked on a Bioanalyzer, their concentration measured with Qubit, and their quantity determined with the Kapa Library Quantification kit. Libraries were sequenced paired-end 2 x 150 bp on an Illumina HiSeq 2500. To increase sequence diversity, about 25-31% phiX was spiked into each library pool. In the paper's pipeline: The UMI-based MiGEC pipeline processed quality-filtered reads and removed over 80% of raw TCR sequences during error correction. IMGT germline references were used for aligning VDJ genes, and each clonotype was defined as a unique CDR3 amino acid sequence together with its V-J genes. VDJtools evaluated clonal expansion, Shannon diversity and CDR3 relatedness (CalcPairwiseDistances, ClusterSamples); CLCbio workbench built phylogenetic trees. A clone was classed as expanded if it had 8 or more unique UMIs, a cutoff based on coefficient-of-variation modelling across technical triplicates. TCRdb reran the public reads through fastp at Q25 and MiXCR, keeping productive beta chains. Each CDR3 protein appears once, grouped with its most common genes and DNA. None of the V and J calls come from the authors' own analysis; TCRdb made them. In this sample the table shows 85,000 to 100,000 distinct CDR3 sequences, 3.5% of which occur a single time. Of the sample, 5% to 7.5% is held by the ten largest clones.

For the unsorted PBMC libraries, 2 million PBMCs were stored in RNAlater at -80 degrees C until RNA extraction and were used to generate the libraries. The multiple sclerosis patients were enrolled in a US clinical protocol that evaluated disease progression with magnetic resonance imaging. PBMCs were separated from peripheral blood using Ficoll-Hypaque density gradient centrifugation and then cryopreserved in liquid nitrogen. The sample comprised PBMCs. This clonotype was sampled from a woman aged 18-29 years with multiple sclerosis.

This receptor has the CDR3 CAISEAHRGISYGYTF. The nucleotide sequence reads as follows: TGTGCCATCAGTGAGGCCCACAGGGGGATCTCCTATGGCTACACCTTC. The V and J segments used are TRBV10-3 and TRBJ1-2; the central 8 bases match TRBD1. The germline V gene sets CDR1 to ENHRY and CDR2 to SYGVKD. From its cysteine to its phenylalanine, the CDR3 spans 16 amino acids. The entry retains the CDR3 DNA only, 48 bases that are in frame from base 1. After removal of 2 bases from V and 4 bases from J, the junction retains 9 bases not matched to a gene.